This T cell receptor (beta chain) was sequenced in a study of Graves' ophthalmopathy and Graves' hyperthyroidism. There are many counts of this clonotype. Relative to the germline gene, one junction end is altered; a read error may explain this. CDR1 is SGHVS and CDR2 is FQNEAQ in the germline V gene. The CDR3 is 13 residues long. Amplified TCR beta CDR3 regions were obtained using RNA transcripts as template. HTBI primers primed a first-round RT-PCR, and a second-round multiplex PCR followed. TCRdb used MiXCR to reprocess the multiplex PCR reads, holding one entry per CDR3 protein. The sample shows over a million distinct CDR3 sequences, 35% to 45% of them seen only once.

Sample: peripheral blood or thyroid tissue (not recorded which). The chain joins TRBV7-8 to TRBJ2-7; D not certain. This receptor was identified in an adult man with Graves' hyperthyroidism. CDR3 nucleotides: TGTGCCAGCAGCTTAGCCCCTGACGCCGGGTCGCACTTC. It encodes CASSLAPDAGSHF.